A selection of T cell receptor beta chains follows, all from one sample in a study of shared clonotypes between healthy human individuals. Only in-frame clones appear in the TCRdb table, and some are missing; sequencing was by immunoSEQ multiplex PCR. This table holds about 2.2 million clones, about 94% found once. The sequenced sample consisted of naive CD8+ T cells from PBMCs. The receptor source for this set is a man aged 18 to 35 in good health. Some clones in this sample may be carry-over from other donors' samples. Both conserved end residues are part of each CDR3. The D gene is left open where the match is weak. Some rows mark clone size as missing; the rest say once, few, many or name a class of expanded clone.

d_call	v_call	j_call	clone_size	cdr3_aa	cdr3_nt
-	TRBV19	TRBJ1-2	-	CASSSPSYGYTF	TGTGCCAGTAGTTCCCCAAGCTATGGCTACACCTTC
-	TRBV27	TRBJ1-4	-	CASSGLYNEKLFF	TGTGCCAGCAGTGGGCTGTATAATGAAAAACTGTTTTTT
TRBD1	TRBV9	TRBJ1-4	few	CASSSGTGIEKLFF	TGTGCCAGCAGCTCCGGGACAGGGATCGAAAAACTGTTTTTT
TRBD1	TRBV5-4	TRBJ2-7	-	CASSLRGRWYEQYF	TGTGCCAGCAGCTTGAGGGGGCGCTGGTACGAGCAGTACTTC
-	TRBV6-5	TRBJ2-1	-	CASSPVQGSYNEQFF	TGTGCCAGCAGCCCAGTACAGGGCTCCTACAATGAGCAGTTCTTC
-	TRBV28	TRBJ1-4	-	CASSLFARTNEKLFF	TGTGCCAGCAGTTTATTCGCCAGGACTAATGAAAAACTGTTTTTT
-	TRBV28	TRBJ1-1	-	CASSLYRVHGTEAFF	TGTGCCAGCAGTTTATATCGGGTTCATGGCACTGAAGCTTTCTTT
TRBD2	TRBV13	TRBJ2-1	-	CASSLWSSGSRNEQFF	TGTGCCAGCAGCTTATGGTCTAGCGGGAGTCGGAATGAGCAGTTCTTC
-	TRBV27	TRBJ2-1	-	CASGGLAVYNEQFF	TGTGCCAGCGGGGGGCTAGCAGTATACAATGAGCAGTTCTTC
-	TRBV7-6	TRBJ1-5	once	CASSLRQDSDQPQHF	TGTGCCAGCAGCTTGCGACAGGACTCCGATCAGCCCCAGCATTTT
-	TRBV7-8	TRBJ1-5	-	CASSLYGGGAGQPQHF	TGTGCCAGCAGCTTATATGGGGGAGGAGCAGGGCAGCCCCAGCATTTT
TRBD1	TRBV23-1	TRBJ1-5	-	CASRQGESNQPQHF	TGCGCCAGCCGGCAGGGGGAGAGCAATCAGCCCCAGCATTTT
TRBD1	TRBV4-1	TRBJ1-1	-	CASSITGEGTEAFF	TGCGCCAGCAGCATAACAGGGGAGGGCACTGAAGCTTTCTTT
TRBD2	TRBV7-2	TRBJ2-1	-	CASSPHSGRAPNEQFF	TGTGCCAGCAGCCCACATAGCGGGAGGGCCCCTAATGAGCAGTTCTTC
-	TRBV6-1	TRBJ2-7	-	CASNARGRGEQYF	TGTGCCAGCAATGCACGGGGGCGGGGGGAGCAGTACTTC
TRBD1	TRBV9	TRBJ1-2	-	CASSVGGTANYGYTF	TGTGCCAGCAGCGTCGGGGGGACAGCTAACTATGGCTACACCTTC
TRBD2	TRBV5-6	TRBJ2-7	-	CASSHSGSHEQYF	TGTGCCAGCAGCCATAGCGGGAGCCACGAGCAGTACTTC
TRBD1	TRBV4-1	TRBJ2-7	-	CASSQEGTGLSYEQYF	TGCGCCAGCAGCCAAGAAGGGACAGGGCTCTCCTACGAGCAGTACTTC
-	TRBV28	TRBJ2-3	-	CASSFPTSRTSTDTQYF	TGTGCCAGCAGTTTCCCAACTAGCAGAACTAGCACAGATACGCAGTATTTT
TRBD1	TRBV14	TRBJ2-2	-	CASSQDAGGYGELFF	TGTGCCAGCAGCCAAGACGCAGGGGGTTACGGGGAGCTGTTTTTT
TRBD1	TRBV19	TRBJ1-1	-	CASSKWRTGAAEAFF	TGTGCCAGTAGTAAGTGGCGGACAGGGGCGGCTGAAGCTTTCTTT
-	TRBV9	TRBJ2-3	-	CASSVASSTDTQYF	TGTGCCAGCAGCGTAGCGTCCAGCACAGATACGCAGTATTTT